Presented here are 23 T cell receptor beta chains from one specimen sequenced in a study of shared clonotypes between healthy human individuals. Produced via immunoSEQ multiplex PCR; TCRdb's table is partial and in-frame only. This table has more than 2,000,000 clones, around nine tenths appearing once. Input material: naive CD4+ T cells sorted from blood. Subset here: CD45RA+ positively selected. All receptors derive from a man aged 18 to 35 in good health.

This chain joins TRBV2 and TRBJ2-5; D is possibly TRBD1 (6 bases). Germline loops: CDR1 SNHLY, CDR2 FYNNEI. This CDR3 has 13 residues. V lost 6 bases, J lost 4 bases, and 12 bases lay in between. Written as DNA, the CDR3 is TGTGCCAGCAGCGTGACCAGGGGAGAGACCCAGTACTTC. Its translation is CASSVTRGETQYF.

The chain is built from TRBV10-3 and TRBJ2-7, with 15 bases identical to TRBD2. Trimming cost V 4 bases and J 2 bases; bases outside gene matches: 9. Per the germline V gene, CDR1 is ENHRY and CDR2 is SYGVKD. The CDR3 loop spans 18 amino acids. The CDR3 coding sequence is TGTGCCATCAGTGGCGGGACTAGCGGGAGGACCCTTACCTACGAGCAGTACTTC. Amino acid sequence: CAISGGTSGRTLTYEQYF.

The V and J genes are TRBV4-1 and TRBJ1-1, with D hard to call. The CDR3 runs to 13 residues. Trimming cost V 3 bases and J 3 bases, with 8 bases left between them. Germline V gene sequence: CDR1 MGHRA, CDR2 YSYEKL. The CDR3 is CASSHVGYTEAFF. The CDR3 nucleotides are TGCGCCAGCAGCCACGTAGGTTACACTGAAGCTTTCTTT.

The rearrangement joins TRBV10-1 to TRBJ2-5, with D possibly being TRBD1 or TRBD2 (5 bases each). The CDR3 runs 13 residues. V was cut by 6 bases and J by 5 bases, with 13 bases left in between. Germline-derived CDR1 and CDR2 are WNHNN and SYGVQD (reference sequence). In nucleotides, the CDR3 is TGCGCCAGCAGGTCAGGGACCCCGGAGACCCAGTACTTC. Protein product: CASRSGTPETQYF.

This chain links TRBV9 with TRBJ1-1; D is uncertain. Germline-derived CDR1 and CDR2 are SGDLS and YYNGEE. There are 15 residues in the CDR3. The germline V and J ends were trimmed by 0 bases and 1 base, with 10 bases remaining between them. The DNA for the CDR3 is TGTGCCAGCAGCGTAGGAGGGCATCCGAACACTGAAGCTTTCTTT. It encodes CASSVGGHPNTEAFF.

This clone was seen a single time. The chain joins TRBV18 to TRBJ1-6; D is possibly TRBD1 (5 bases). From germline, CDR1 is KGHSH and CDR2 LQKENI. CDR3 length equals 13 residues. The V end lost 8 bases, the J end lost 8 bases, and 13 bases lay between the germline ends. CDR3 loop: CASTGLGDSPLHF. For the CDR3, the DNA is TGTGCCAGCACAGGCCTTGGGGATTCACCCCTCCACTTT.

The V and J genes are TRBV7-2 and TRBJ1-6, with D tentatively TRBD1 (5 bases). The CDR3 is 14 amino acids. Germline V gives CDR1 SGHTA, CDR2 FQGNSA. V dropped 3 bases and J dropped 6 bases, with 9 bases sitting between them. This chain's CDR3 is CASSLEGINSPLHF. CDR3 coding DNA: TGTGCCAGCAGCTTGGAGGGGATTAATTCACCCCTCCACTTT.

The chain links TRBV5-1 to TRBJ2-6; 11 bases line up with TRBD2. Germline lookup yields CDR1 SGHRS and CDR2 YFSETQ. The length of the CDR3 is 16 residues. Trimming took 2 bases from V and 2 from J; bases not matched to a gene: 0. Here the CDR3 reads CASSLLAGAGANVLTF. The DNA for the CDR3 is TGCGCCAGCAGCTTACTAGCGGGAGCTGGGGCCAACGTCCTGACTTTC.

This clone was observed a single time. The rearrangement joins TRBV19 to TRBJ1-3, with 7 bases matching TRBD1. V lost 5 bases, J lost 4 bases, and 5 bases stayed unmatched. The CDR3 length is 14 residues. Germline assignment: CDR1 LNHDA and CDR2 SQIVND (reference sequence). The CDR3 DNA sequence: TGTGCCAGTAGTTTCGGGACAGTCGGAAACACCATATATTTT. Its protein is CASSFGTVGNTIYF.

Note on this clone: Other DNA sequences in the same sample also yield this CDR3. This chain uses TRBV2 with TRBJ1-3; 8 nucleotides match TRBD1. The CDR3 has 15 amino acids. From germline, CDR1 is SNHLY and CDR2 FYNNEI. J lost 1 base, V lost 2 bases, and 1 base had no gene match. The chain's CDR3 is CASSEQGASGNTIYF. The CDR3, as DNA: TGTGCCAGCAGTGAACAGGGGGCGTCTGGAAACACCATATATTTT.

The V gene is TRBV2, the J gene TRBJ2-7, with D unclear. Germline assignment: CDR1 SNHLY and CDR2 FYNNEI. V lost 3 bases and J lost 6, with 12 bases in between. CDR3 length: 13 amino acids. The CDR3 nucleotides read TGTGCCAGCAGTGACCTTATGGACGGCGAGCAGTACTTC. Protein: CASSDLMDGEQYF.

The rearrangement uses TRBV6-1 and TRBJ1-3, with D hard to call. The V gene's germline CDR1 is MNHNS and CDR2 SASEGT. CDR3 length equals 16 residues. With 0 bases removed from V and 0 bases from J, the gap between germline ends came to 9 bases. CDR3 residues: CASSEAPVHSGNTIYF. In DNA, the CDR3 is TGTGCCAGCAGTGAAGCGCCGGTTCACTCTGGAAACACCATATATTTT.

This chain connects TRBV5-6 to TRBJ2-6; D not certain. The V end lost 7 bases, the J end lost 0 bases, and 8 bases lay between the germline ends. Germline V gives CDR1 SGHDT, CDR2 YYEEEE. CDR3 length equals 14 residues. The CDR3 loop is CASYGSSGANVLTF. CDR3 sequence (DNA): TGTGCCAGCTATGGGTCCTCTGGGGCCAACGTCCTGACTTTC.

To note about this clone: The junction differs from germline at one of its ends, possibly a read error. This same CDR3 is encoded by further DNA sequences in the sample. The genes are TRBV6-6 and TRBJ2-7; unclear D gene. The germline V gene encodes CDR1 MNHNY and CDR2 SVGAGI (reference sequence). The CDR3 has 11 residues. The DNA for the CDR3 is TGTGCCAGCAGTTACTCCCACGAGCAGTACTTC. It is translated as CASSYSHEQYF.

The chain has TRBV7-2 and TRBJ2-1; D perhaps matches TRBD2 (6 bases). V gave up 5 bases and J gave up 7 bases, with 18 bases separating them. Per germline, CDR1 SGHTA and CDR2 FQGNSA. The CDR3 length is 15 residues. CDR3 bases: TGTGCCAGCAGCGGGCTAGCGCTGGGAGCTAATGAGCAGTTCTTC. Its translation is CASSGLALGANEQFF.

In nucleotides, the CDR3 is TGCGCCAGCACCCAGACAGCGGGAAACACTGAAGCTTTCTTT. Amino acid sequence: CASTQTAGNTEAFF. This chain joins TRBV5-1 and TRBJ1-1, with D perhaps TRBD1 (5 bases). Deletions cut 6 bases from V and 2 bases from J, with 14 bases between. Germline assignment: CDR1 SGHRS and CDR2 YFSETQ. This CDR3 is built from 14 residues.

V usage is TRBV6-5 and J usage is TRBJ1-2; D gene uncertain. The V and J ends lost 0 bases and 0 bases respectively, with 8 bases between them. Germline-derived CDR1 and CDR2 are MNHEY and SVGAGI. The CDR3 consists of 15 residues. The CDR3 DNA reads TGTGCCAGCAGTTACTCGAACAGAGCTAACTATGGCTACACCTTC. Amino acids: CASSYSNRANYGYTF.

J is TRBJ1-5 and V is TRBV6-6; D call uncertain. CDR1 and CDR2 (germline): MNHNY, SVGAGI (reference sequence). Trimming took off 5 bases at V and 4 bases at J, with 12 bases between the two ends. This CDR3 comprises 14 residues. The CDR3 nucleotides are TGTGCCAGCAGTGGCGGGGTGGAAAATCAGCCCCAGCATTTT. Translation gives CASSGGVENQPQHF.

This chain uses TRBV30 with TRBJ1-5; D call uncertain. V was pared by 0 bases and J by 0 bases, with 12 bases between. The CDR3 length is 16 residues. CDR1 GTSNPN and CDR2 SVGIG come from the germline V gene (reference sequence). CDR3 sequence reads: CAWSVRAAASNQPQHF. CDR3 nucleotide sequence: TGTGCCTGGAGTGTTAGGGCCGCCGCTAGCAATCAGCCCCAGCATTTT.

This chain connects TRBV7-2 to TRBJ2-1, with 9 bases matching TRBD2. With V trimmed by 0 bases and J by 6 bases, 9 bases remained unmatched. The CDR3 contains 17 residues. Germline V lookup: CDR1 SGHTA, CDR2 FQGNSA. CDR3 DNA sequence: TGTGCCAGCAGCTTAGCGCTAAATAGCGGGAGAGGCAATGAGCAGTTCTTC. It codes for CASSLALNSGRGNEQFF.

This chain uses TRBV19 with TRBJ1-4; D perhaps matches TRBD1 (5 bases). CDR1 is LNHDA, CDR2 SQIVND, per germline (reference sequence). The CDR3 is made up of 15 amino acids. With 6 bases removed from V and 5 bases from J, the gap between germline ends came to 16 bases. For the CDR3, the DNA is TGTGCCAGTAGAACTCAAGGGACGACCAATGAAAAACTGTTTTTT. Translation: CASRTQGTTNEKLFF.

In this sample, this clone turned up a few times. The chain carries TRBV19 and TRBJ1-1, with D perhaps matching TRBD1 (5 bases). Germline assignment: CDR1 LNHDA and CDR2 SQIVND (reference sequence). V lost 2 bases, J lost 0 bases, and 13 bases lay in between. The CDR3 loop spans 16 amino acids. The CDR3 DNA reads TGTGCCAGTAGTATACAGGGTATGGTGATGAACACTGAAGCTTTCTTT. Protein: CASSIQGMVMNTEAFF.

This rearrangement joins TRBV12-5 to TRBJ2-2; D ambiguous. Germline CDR1 is LGHNT and CDR2 is FRNRAP. V was pared by 7 bases and J by 4 bases, with 10 bases between. The CDR3 extends over 13 amino acids. CDR3 in amino acids: CASAPLTTGELFF. The CDR3 DNA is TGTGCTAGTGCCCCCCTTACCACCGGGGAGCTGTTTTTT.